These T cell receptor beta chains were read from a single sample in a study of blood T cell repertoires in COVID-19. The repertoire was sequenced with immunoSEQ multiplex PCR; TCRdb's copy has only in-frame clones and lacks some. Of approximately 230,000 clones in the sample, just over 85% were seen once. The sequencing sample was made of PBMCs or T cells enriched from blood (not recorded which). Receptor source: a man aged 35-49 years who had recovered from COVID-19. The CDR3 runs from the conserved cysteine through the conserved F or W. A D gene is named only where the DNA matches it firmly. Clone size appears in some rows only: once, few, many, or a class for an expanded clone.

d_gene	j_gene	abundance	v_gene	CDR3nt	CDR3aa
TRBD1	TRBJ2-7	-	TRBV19	TGTGCCAGCTCTCCGGGACAGAGGAGCTCCTACGAGCAGTACTTC	CASSPGQRSSYEQYF
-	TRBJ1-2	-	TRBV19	TGTGCCAGTAGCCTCCCTTTGACAGGCTCCAACTATGGCTACACCTTC	CASSLPLTGSNYGYTF
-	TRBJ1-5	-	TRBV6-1	TGTGCCAGCAGGGAAACATGGGTTGGAGGCAATCAGCCCCAGCATTTT	CASRETWVGGNQPQHF
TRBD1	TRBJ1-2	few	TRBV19	TGTGCCAGTAGTACTCACGGACAGGGTGGATACTATGGCTACACCTTC	CASSTHGQGGYYGYTF
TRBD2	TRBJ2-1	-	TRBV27	TGTGCCAGCAGTCCGGTCGGGAGGGGCAATGAGCAGTTCTTC	CASSPVGRGNEQFF
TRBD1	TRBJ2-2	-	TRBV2	TGTGCCAGCAGTGAAGCGAGGACAGGGGCCGGGGAGCTGTTTTTT	CASSEARTGAGELFF
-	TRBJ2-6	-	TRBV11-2	TGTGCCAGCAGCTTAAGGGGCGCAGGGGCCAACGTCCTGACTTTC	CASSLRGAGANVLTF
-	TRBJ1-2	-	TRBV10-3	TGTGCCATCAGGACCCAGACTGACTATGGCTACACCTTC	CAIRTQTDYGYTF
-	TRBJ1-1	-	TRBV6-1	TGTGCCAGCAGTGAAGCCGGGGAGGGAGTCAACACTGAAGCTTTCTTT	CASSEAGEGVNTEAFF
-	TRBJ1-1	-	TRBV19	TGTGCCAGTAGTATCTCGGGGAACACTGAAGCTTTCTTT	CASSISGNTEAFF
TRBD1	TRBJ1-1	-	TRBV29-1	TGCAGCGTTGAAGACAGGGGGCGGAGGGACACTGAAGCTTTCTTT	CSVEDRGRRDTEAFF
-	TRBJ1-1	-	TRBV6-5	TGTGCCAGCAGTCGGAGGACCGTGCTGAACACTGAAGCTTTCTTT	CASSRRTVLNTEAFF
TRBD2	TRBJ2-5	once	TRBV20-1	TGCAGTGCTAGTGGATCTAGCGGGTACCAAGAGACCCAGTACTTC	CSASGSSGYQETQYF
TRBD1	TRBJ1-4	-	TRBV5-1	TGCGCCAGCAGCTGGACAGGGGGAGATGAAAAACTGTTTTTT	CASSWTGGDEKLFF
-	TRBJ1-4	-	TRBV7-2	TGTGCCAGCAGCTTAGCAGGCGGGGCGGGTGAAAAACTGTTTTTT	CASSLAGGAGEKLFF
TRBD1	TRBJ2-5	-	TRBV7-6	TGTGCCAGCAGCCTAGGGACAGGACAAGAGACCCAGTACTTC	CASSLGTGQETQYF
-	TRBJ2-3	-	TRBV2	TGTGCCAGCAGGGGACAGGGGACTAGCGGTCCCGCCATGGGCACGCAGTATTTT	CASRGQGTSGPAMGTQYF
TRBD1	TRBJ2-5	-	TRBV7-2	TGTGCCAGCAGCCCGGACAGGGGCGGTCAAGAGACCCAGTACTTC	CASSPDRGGQETQYF
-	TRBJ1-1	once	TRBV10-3	TGTGCCATCAGTGATCCGGGGAGGGCTTCGAACACTGAAGCTTTCTTT	CAISDPGRASNTEAFF
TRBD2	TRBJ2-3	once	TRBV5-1	TGCGCCAGCAGCTCGACTAGCGGGGCCTCCACAGATACGCAGTATTTT	CASSSTSGASTDTQYF
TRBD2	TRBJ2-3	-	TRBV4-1	TGCGCCAGCAGCCGGGGACTAGCGGGAGGATCAGATACGCAGTATTTT	CASSRGLAGGSDTQYF
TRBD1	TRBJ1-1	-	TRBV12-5	TGTGCTAGTGGCTCTGGACAGGGGATGAACACTGAAGCTTTCTTT	CASGSGQGMNTEAFF
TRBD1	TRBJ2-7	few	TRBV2	TGTGCCAGCGACCGGGACAGGAGCTCCTACGAGCAGTACTTC	CASDRDRSSYEQYF
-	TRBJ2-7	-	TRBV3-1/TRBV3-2	TGTGCCAGCAGCCTCAGAAGATACGAGCAGTACTTC	CASSLRRYEQYF
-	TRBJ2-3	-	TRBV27	TGTGCCAGCAGTTCCCCCTCCTCCAGCACAGATACGCAGTATTTT	CASSSPSSSTDTQYF
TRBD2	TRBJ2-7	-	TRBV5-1	TGCGCCAGCAGCCCCAGCGGGAACTACGAGCAGTACTTC	CASSPSGNYEQYF
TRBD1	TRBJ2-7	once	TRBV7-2	TGTGCCAGCAGCCCAGGACAGGTACCCTCCTACGAGCAGTACTTC	CASSPGQVPSYEQYF
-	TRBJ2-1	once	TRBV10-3	TGTGCCATCAAACGGGACACTGACAATGAGCAGTTCTTC	CAIKRDTDNEQFF
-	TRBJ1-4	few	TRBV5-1	TGCGCCAGCGCACAGGACAGCCCTTGGGAAAAACTGTTTTTT	CASAQDSPWEKLFF
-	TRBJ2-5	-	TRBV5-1	TGCGCCAGCAGCCCCCGGACAGACCAAGAGACCCAGTACTTC	CASSPRTDQETQYF
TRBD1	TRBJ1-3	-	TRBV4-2	TGTGCCAGCAGCCACACCGGGACAGGGTCTGGAAACACCATATATTTT	CASSHTGTGSGNTIYF
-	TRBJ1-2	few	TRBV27	TGTGCCAGCAGTCCCCTGACAGCCAGAACTGGCTACACCTTC	CASSPLTARTGYTF
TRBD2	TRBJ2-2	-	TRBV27	TGTGCCAGCAGTCAAGGGACTAGCGCCGGGGAGCTGTTTTTT	CASSQGTSAGELFF
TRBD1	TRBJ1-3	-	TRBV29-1	TGCAGCGTTGGAATTGGACAGGGGGTGGGCACCATATATTTT	CSVGIGQGVGTIYF
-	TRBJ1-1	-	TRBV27	TGTGCCAGCAGTTCCTCAGGGGACAACACTGAAGCTTTCTTT	CASSSSGDNTEAFF
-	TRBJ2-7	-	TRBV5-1	TGCGCCAGCAGCTTTCAGGGCTACGAGCAGTACTTC	CASSFQGYEQYF
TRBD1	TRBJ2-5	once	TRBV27	TGTGCCAGCAGTTCTTACAGGGGGCGTAGGTCCCGGGAGACCCAGTACTTC	CASSSYRGRRSRETQYF
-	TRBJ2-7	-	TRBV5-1	TGCGCCAGCAGCTTGTCACTGGATGGGGCCCAGGCCGAGCAGTACTTC	CASSLSLDGAQAEQYF
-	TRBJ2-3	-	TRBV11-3	TGTGCCAGCAGCTTAGATCCAATAGATACGCAGTATTTT	CASSLDPIDTQYF
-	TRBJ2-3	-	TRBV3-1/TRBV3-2	TGTGCCAGCAGCCGGACTTATAGCACAGATACGCAGTATTTT	CASSRTYSTDTQYF
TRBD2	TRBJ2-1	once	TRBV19	TGTGCCAGTATAAAAGGGCCGGCTAGCGGGAGGGGGGGGAATGAGCAGTTCTTC	CASIKGPASGRGGNEQFF
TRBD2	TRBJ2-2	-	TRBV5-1	TGCGCCAGCAGTCTGAGCGGGGAATTCACCGGGGAGCTGTTTTTT	CASSLSGEFTGELFF
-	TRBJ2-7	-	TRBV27	TGTGCCAGCAGTCTTGCGACAGGCTCCTACGAGCAGTACTTC	CASSLATGSYEQYF
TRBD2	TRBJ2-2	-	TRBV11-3	TGTGCCAGCACCACCGAGCGGGGGTCTGGCGGGGAGCTGTTTTTT	CASTTERGSGGELFF
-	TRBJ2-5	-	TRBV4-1	TGCGCCAGCAGCCAACCAGAAGAGACCCAGTACTTC	CASSQPEETQYF
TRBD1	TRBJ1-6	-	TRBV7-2	TGTGCCAGCAGGTTCGGGACAGTTTACAATTCACCCCTCCACTTT	CASRFGTVYNSPLHF
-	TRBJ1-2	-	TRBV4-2	TGTGCCAGCAGCCTAGATCCGAGGGCTGAAGGCTACACCTTC	CASSLDPRAEGYTF
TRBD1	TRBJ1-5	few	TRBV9	TGTGCCAGCAGCCCGGGGACAGGGGGGCAGCCCCAGCATTTT	CASSPGTGGQPQHF
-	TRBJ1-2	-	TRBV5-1	TGCGCCAGCAGCTTGGACACCTCCTATGGCTACACCTTC	CASSLDTSYGYTF
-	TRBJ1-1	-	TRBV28	TGTGCCAGCAGGGAGGTCGTGAGAACTGAAGCTTTCTTT	CASREVVRTEAFF
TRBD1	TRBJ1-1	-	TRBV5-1	TGCGCCAGCAGCTTTGGGACAGGGTCCACTGAAGCTTTCTTT	CASSFGTGSTEAFF
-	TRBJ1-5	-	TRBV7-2	TGTGCCAGCAGCCCAGGGGCCGGGGATCAGCCCCAGCATTTT	CASSPGAGDQPQHF
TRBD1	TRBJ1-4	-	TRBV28	TGTGCCAGTACCGGGACAGGGGGCGCATGGGAAAAACTGTTTTTT	CASTGTGGAWEKLFF
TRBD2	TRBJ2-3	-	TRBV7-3	TGTGCCAGCAGCTTAATGGGACTAGCGGGGAGCACAGATACGCAGTATTTT	CASSLMGLAGSTDTQYF
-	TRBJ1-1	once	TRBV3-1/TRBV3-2	TGTGCCAGCAGCCAAGATCTGTGGGGCGCTGAAGCTTTCTTT	CASSQDLWGAEAFF